This T cell receptor (beta chain) was recorded in a study of CD8 T cells in ankylosing spondylitis. For TCR beta, libraries came from quantitative 5'-RACE with molecular barcodes. In TCRdb, the 5' RACE reads were re-called with MiXCR into one record per CDR3 protein. This sample has approximately 240,000 distinct CDR3 sequences; roughly a quarter occur once, and the top ten carry less than 0.75%. The CDR3 has 14 residues. Germline CDR1 and CDR2: MNHEY and SVGAGI. Between the trimmed V and J ends, which lost 4 bases and 6 bases, there was a span of 13 bases. This clonotype was recorded at least ten times. Its antigen is undetermined. The study, taken as a whole, reports: Disease-linked clones were found to be CD8+ and relatively rare in peripheral blood. The authors reported significant enrichment of disease-linked clones in matched ankylosing spondylitis synovial fluid.

The sample comprised blood, either unsorted or a sorted T cell fraction (not recorded which). The sequence came from a male donor with ankylosing spondylitis or in good health (not recorded which). This chain uses TRBV6-5 with TRBJ2-1; D is possibly TRBD2 (6 bases). CDR3 amino acids: CASSLRQGGNEQFF. The CDR3 bases are TGTGCCAGCAGTTTGAGGCAGGGAGGCAATGAGCAGTTCTTC.